A single TCR beta chain is shown here with its context. The target antigen is unknown. A second PCR of 7 to 11 cycles used a sample-barcoded 5' primer and a J-beta primer mix. TCRdb re-called the 5' RACE reads through MiXCR, storing one row per CDR3 protein. Here the sample spans about 730,000 distinct CDR3 sequences, roughly 45% being singletons. The V end lost 8 bases, the J end lost 6 bases, and 14 bases lay between the germline ends. Germline loops: CDR1 MNHEY, CDR2 SVGAGI. There are 14 residues in the CDR3. This entry is derived from a study of blood T cells in healthy people across ages. Study-wide findings and caveats: The percentage of naive T cells correlated strongly with TCR beta diversity. Donors of long life had a larger count of naive CD4+ cells and greater diversity than aged donors.

The chain links TRBV6-5 to TRBJ1-6; no definite D call. The TCR comes from a woman aged 55-69 years in good health. The material sequenced was blood. The CDR3 here is CASALDTVNSPLHF. CDR3 nucleotide sequence: TGTGCCAGCGCGCTTGACACTGTTAATTCACCCCTCCACTTT.